A selection of T cell receptor beta chains follows, all from one sample in a study of T cell responses to AZD1222 COVID-19 vaccine. Sequencing used immunoSEQ multiplex PCR; TCRdb keeps in-frame clones, though not all of them. The data show about 73,000 clones, approximately 89% seen once. The sequences come from peripheral blood, collected 28 days after the second AZD1222 dose. The receptors shown here come from an adult who received the AZD1222 COVID-19 vaccine. Both conserved end residues are part of each CDR3. D genes are given only for firm matches. Clone size appears in some rows only: once, few, many, or a class for an expanded clone.

>.|TRBV7-3|TRBJ2-2|.
CASSLSWGLHGELFF
TGTGCCAGCAGCTTAAGTTGGGGGCTTCACGGGGAGCTGTTTTTT
>.|TRBV5-1|TRBJ2-4|.
CASSLAGGSEDKYF
TGCGCCAGCAGCTTGGCCGGGGGTAGCGAGGACAAGTACTTC
>TRBD1|TRBV24-1|TRBJ1-2|.
CATSDQRQGYGYTF
TGTGCCACCAGTGACCAACGACAGGGGTATGGCTACACCTTC
>.|TRBV11-3|TRBJ1-1|.
CASSLGARPTGTEAFF
TGTGCCAGCAGCTTAGGGGCCCGCCCCACGGGGACTGAAGCTTTCTTT
>TRBD2|TRBV5-4|TRBJ2-5|.
CASSLGPLTSGGLETQYF
TGTGCCAGCAGCTTGGGGCCCCTGACTAGCGGGGGGCTGGAGACCCAGTACTTC
>.|TRBV9|TRBJ1-5|.
CASGSASNQPQHF
TGTGCCTCGGGGAGTGCGAGCAATCAGCCCCAGCATTTT
>.|TRBV27|TRBJ2-2|.
CASRSGGPGTGELFF
TGTGCCAGCAGATCAGGAGGGCCGGGCACCGGGGAGCTGTTTTTT
>TRBD1|TRBV5-1|TRBJ2-1|.
CASSLGIWTGDPSSYNEQFF
TGCGCCAGCAGCTTGGGCATTTGGACAGGGGACCCCAGCTCCTACAATGAGCAGTTCTTC
>TRBD1|TRBV19|TRBJ2-3|once
CASSKAGTGGATDTQYF
TGTGCCAGTAGTAAAGCCGGGACAGGGGGCGCGACAGATACGCAGTATTTT
>.|TRBV11-2|TRBJ1-5|.
CASSLWSNQPQHF
TGTGCCAGCAGCTTATGGAGCAATCAGCCCCAGCATTTT
>.|TRBV19|TRBJ1-5|.
CATAGGGQPQHF
TGTGCCACCGCCGGGGGAGGTCAGCCCCAGCATTTT
>.|TRBV6-5|TRBJ1-2|.
CASSYSGANYGYTF
TGTGCCAGCAGTTACTCGGGAGCTAACTATGGCTACACCTTC
>.|TRBV21-1|TRBJ2-1|.
CASSNTTGVIHSYNEQFF
TGTGCCAGCAGCAATACGACAGGGGTCATTCACTCCTACAATGAGCAGTTCTTC
>TRBD2|TRBV9|TRBJ2-2|few
CASSVGTSGRNTGELFF
TGTGCCAGCAGCGTAGGGACTAGCGGGAGGAACACCGGGGAGCTGTTTTTT
>.|TRBV9|TRBJ1-4|.
CASSSQGALVEKLFF
TGTGCCAGCAGCTCCCAAGGGGCCCTGGTGGAAAAACTGTTTTTT
>.|TRBV6-5|TRBJ1-4|.
CASSQRGAEKLFF
TGTGCCAGCAGTCAACGGGGGGCTGAAAAACTGTTTTTT
>TRBD1|TRBV7-8|TRBJ1-2|.
CASSPLEGAIGVYGYTF
TGTGCCAGCAGCCCGTTGGAGGGGGCGATAGGCGTCTATGGCTACACCTTC
>TRBD2|TRBV7-2|TRBJ2-7|.
CASSPVAGGLYEQYF
TGTGCCAGCAGCCCCGTGGCGGGGGGGCTCTACGAGCAGTACTTC
>.|TRBV6-5|TRBJ2-7|.
CASSYGSTRYEQYF
TGTGCCAGCAGTTATGGGTCCACGAGATACGAGCAGTACTTC
>.|TRBV18|TRBJ1-6|.
CASSEGLRSNSPLHF
TGTGCCAGCTCAGAGGGATTAAGAAGTAATTCACCCCTCCACTTT
>.|TRBV5-1|TRBJ1-4|.
CASSLVSGAEKLFF
TGCGCCAGCAGCTTGGTTTCGGGGGCAGAAAAACTGTTTTTT
>.|TRBV28|TRBJ2-7|.
CASFSRVSYEQYF
TGTGCCAGCTTCTCGCGGGTCTCCTACGAGCAGTACTTC
>TRBD1|TRBV18|TRBJ2-2|.
CASSKGQGYTGELFF
TGTGCCAGCTCAAAGGGACAGGGGTACACCGGGGAGCTGTTTTTT
>.|TRBV12-3/TRBV12-4|TRBJ2-1|.
CASTWTRDEQFF
TGTGCCAGCACCTGGACACGGGATGAGCAGTTCTTC
>TRBD2|TRBV28|TRBJ2-2|.
CASTPWGGLGGELFF
TGTGCCAGCACCCCCTGGGGGGGATTAGGCGGGGAGCTGTTTTTT
>TRBD1|TRBV20-1|TRBJ1-2|.
CSASAATGMFGYTF
TGCAGTGCTAGTGCCGCGACAGGGATGTTTGGCTACACCTTC
>.|TRBV30|TRBJ1-3|.
CAWSVRGGPTGNTIYF
TGTGCCTGGAGTGTACGAGGAGGACCTACTGGAAACACCATATATTTT
>TRBD1|TRBV12-3/TRBV12-4|TRBJ2-7|few
CASRAGGYEQYF
TGTGCCAGCAGAGCAGGGGGCTACGAGCAGTACTTC
>.|TRBV28|TRBJ2-4|.
CASSPRGVEAKNIQYF
TGTGCCAGCAGTCCCAGGGGGGTCGAGGCCAAAAACATTCAGTACTTC
>.|TRBV29-1|TRBJ1-5|.
CSVGGIGNQPQHF
TGCAGCGTTGGCGGTATTGGCAATCAGCCCCAGCATTTT
>TRBD1|TRBV7-9|TRBJ2-7|.
CASSQGTGSTYEQYF
TGTGCCAGCAGCCAGGGGACAGGGAGCACCTACGAGCAGTACTTC
>TRBD1|TRBV19|TRBJ1-5|.
CASIPTGQHNQPQHF
TGTGCCAGTATTCCGACGGGACAGCACAATCAGCCCCAGCATTTT
>TRBD2|TRBV27|TRBJ2-1|.
CASSPRVWAGGHNEQFF
TGTGCCAGCAGTCCCCGGGTATGGGCGGGGGGTCACAATGAGCAGTTCTTC
>.|TRBV2|TRBJ1-1|.
CASSADPGVMNTEAFF
TGTGCCAGCAGCGCCGACCCAGGGGTCATGAACACTGAAGCTTTCTTT
>.|TRBV15|TRBJ1-5|.
CATSIAPFGSNQPQHF
TGTGCCACCAGCATAGCCCCGTTCGGGAGCAATCAGCCCCAGCATTTT
>.|TRBV27|TRBJ2-2|once
CASSLSPPGRTKDTGELFF
TGTGCCAGCAGTTTATCCCCCCCCGGACGCACGAAGGACACCGGGGAGCTGTTTTTT
>TRBD1|TRBV28|TRBJ1-4|.
CASYTMTGTGLEKLFF
TGTGCCAGCTATACTATGACCGGGACAGGGTTGGAAAAACTGTTTTTT
>TRBD1|TRBV6-5|TRBJ1-2|.
CASSYSRGPEGYTF
TGTGCCAGCAGTTACTCCAGGGGGCCAGAAGGCTACACCTTC
>TRBD1|TRBV5-1|TRBJ1-2|.
CASSTGTGDGYTF
TGCGCCAGCAGCACAGGGACAGGGGATGGCTACACCTTC
>TRBD2|TRBV6-2/TRBV6-3|TRBJ2-5|few
CASSYDQRGGRQETQYF
TGTGCCAGCAGTTACGACCAGCGGGGGGGCCGTCAGGAGACCCAGTACTTC
>TRBD1|TRBV7-9|TRBJ1-2|.
CASSFWGLDRGNYGYTF
TGTGCCAGCAGCTTCTGGGGGTTGGACAGGGGAAACTATGGCTACACCTTC
>.|TRBV5-1|TRBJ2-1|.
CASSQEGLSYNEQFF
TGCGCCAGCAGCCAAGAGGGTCTCTCCTACAATGAGCAGTTCTTC
>.|TRBV5-6|TRBJ1-2|.
CASTAEGYGYTF
TGTGCCAGCACGGCAGAGGGCTATGGCTACACCTTC
>.|TRBV15|TRBJ2-2|.
CATSKDNTGELFF
TGTGCCACCAGCAAAGACAACACCGGGGAGCTGTTTTTT
>.|TRBV2|TRBJ1-2|once
CASSPPTGTSHGGYTF
TGTGCCAGCAGTCCCCCCACCGGGACAAGCCACGGTGGCTACACCTTC